A selection of T cell receptor beta chains follows, all from one sample in a study of beta chain features in type 1 diabetes. Profiled with immunoSEQ multiplex PCR; TCRdb holds only in-frame clones, not every one. The sample carries roughly 300,000 clones, less than 9.5% recorded once. The sample was central memory CD4+ T cells from blood. The receptors here all came from a woman aged 18-29 years in good health. The CDR3 runs from the conserved cysteine through the conserved F or W. The D gene is left open where the match is weak. Size values are once, few and many counts, or a class for expanded clones, and some rows have none.

NA,TRBV4-1,NA,TRBJ2-4,CASSQATGNTKNIQYF,TGCGCCAGCAGCCAAGCGACGGGGAATACCAAAAACATTCAGTACTTC
NA,TRBV18,NA,TRBJ2-7,CASSPSVYEQYF,TGTGCCAGCTCACCATCGGTCTACGAGCAGTACTTC
NA,TRBV7-6,NA,TRBJ2-3,CASSLHADTQYF,TGTGCCAGCAGCTTACACGCAGATACGCAGTATTTT
few,TRBV4-1,TRBD2,TRBJ2-1,CASSQQPSGGNEQFF,TGCGCCAGCAGCCAACAACCTAGCGGGGGAAATGAGCAGTTCTTC
NA,TRBV7-9,TRBD1,TRBJ2-1,CASSRKNRGESSYNEQFF,TGTGCCAGCAGCCGTAAAAACAGGGGCGAGAGCTCCTACAATGAGCAGTTCTTC
few,TRBV4-3,TRBD2,TRBJ2-1,CASSQASGRANSEQFF,TGCGCCAGCAGCCAAGCTAGCGGGAGGGCCAACAGTGAGCAGTTCTTC
NA,TRBV4-2,TRBD2,TRBJ2-3,CASSQDPGLAGFSSTDTQYF,TGTGCCAGCAGCCAAGACCCGGGACTAGCGGGATTCTCTAGCACAGATACGCAGTATTTT
few,TRBV4-1,TRBD2,TRBJ2-1,CASSQKLAGNNEQFF,TGCGCCAGCAGCCAAAAGCTAGCGGGGAACAATGAGCAGTTCTTC
NA,TRBV9,NA,TRBJ2-1,CASSLRGDEQFF,TGTGCCAGCAGCTTGAGGGGAGATGAGCAGTTCTTC
NA,TRBV27,NA,TRBJ2-7,CASSWRGGSYEQYF,TGTGCCAGCAGTTGGCGCGGAGGGTCCTACGAGCAGTACTTC
few,TRBV11-2,TRBD2,TRBJ2-1,CASSLGSLSGSFSYNEQFF,TGTGCCAGCAGCTTAGGTTCTCTAAGCGGGAGTTTCTCCTACAATGAGCAGTTCTTC
few,TRBV15,TRBD2,TRBJ2-7,CATSRGLKGGGRTYEQYF,TGTGCCACCAGCAGAGGCCTGAAGGGGGGCGGGAGGACCTACGAGCAGTACTTC
NA,TRBV7-8,TRBD2,TRBJ2-3,CASSLLRHPGLAGGFTDTQYF,TGTGCCAGCAGCTTATTAAGACACCCGGGACTAGCGGGAGGTTTCACAGATACGCAGTATTTT
many,TRBV27,NA,TRBJ2-6,CASRSTGTGANVLTF,TGTGCCAGCAGGAGTACAGGGACCGGGGCCAACGTCCTGACTTTC
few,TRBV7-2,NA,TRBJ2-7,CASSRQDGPYEQYF,TGTGCCAGCAGCCGACAGGACGGTCCCTACGAGCAGTACTTC
few,TRBV27,TRBD1,TRBJ2-7,CASSFDGTGSTYEQYF,TGTGCCAGCAGTTTCGATGGGACAGGGTCCACCTACGAGCAGTACTTC
many,TRBV28,NA,TRBJ2-4,CASSTTGSKNIQYF,TGTGCCAGCAGTACCACAGGTTCCAAAAACATTCAGTACTTC
NA,TRBV2,NA,TRBJ1-5,CASSLGTSNQPQHF,TGTGCCAGCAGCCTTGGGACATCTAATCAGCCCCAGCATTTT
few,TRBV7-2,TRBD2,TRBJ2-7,CASGTSGRIHEQYF,TGTGCCAGCGGAACTAGCGGGAGGATCCACGAGCAGTACTTC
few,TRBV25-1,TRBD2,TRBJ2-3,CASSHSLAGKADTQYF,TGTGCCAGCAGCCATTCCCTAGCGGGGAAAGCAGATACGCAGTATTTT
NA,TRBV6-1,TRBD2,TRBJ2-3,CASSRTSGITDTQYF,TGTGCCAGCAGCCGGACTAGCGGGATTACAGATACGCAGTATTTT
NA,TRBV19,TRBD2,TRBJ2-1,CASSIKRGHNEQFF,TGTGCCAGTAGTATCAAGCGGGGACACAATGAGCAGTTCTTC
few,TRBV18,TRBD2,TRBJ2-1,CASSPPGSGTYNEQFF,TGTGCCAGCTCACCACCGGGGAGCGGGACTTACAATGAGCAGTTCTTC
few,TRBV10-3,NA,TRBJ2-3,CAISGPEPAAYF,TGTGCCATCAGTGGGCCCGAGCCGGCCGCGTATTTT
few,TRBV7-6,TRBD2,TRBJ2-1,CASSSFTSGGTNEQFF,TGTGCCAGCAGCTCTTTTACTAGCGGGGGGACCAATGAGCAGTTCTTC
many,TRBV4-3,NA,TRBJ1-3,CASSQVSGDGNTIYF,TGCGCCAGCAGCCAAGTCTCAGGGGATGGAAACACCATATATTTT
NA,TRBV28,TRBD2,TRBJ2-7,CASSPELAGPPYEQYF,TGTGCCAGCAGTCCCGAGTTAGCGGGACCGCCCTACGAGCAGTACTTC
NA,TRBV18,NA,TRBJ1-2,CASSPPSGPYGYTF,TGTGCCAGCTCACCACCATCGGGACCCTATGGCTACACCTTC
NA,TRBV4-1,NA,TRBJ1-5,CASSHVAKFQPQHF,TGCGCCAGCAGCCACGTCGCAAAATTCCAGCCCCAGCATTTT
few,TRBV7-2,TRBD2,TRBJ2-5,CASSLGTSGQETQYF,TGTGCCAGCAGCCTGGGGACTAGCGGCCAAGAGACCCAGTACTTC
few,TRBV6-5,NA,TRBJ2-1,CASSYHYLGGNNEQFF,TGTGCCAGCAGTTACCACTATTTGGGGGGAAACAATGAGCAGTTCTTC
few,TRBV27,NA,TRBJ2-3,CASSQGPRLTYTQYF,TGTGCCAGCAGCCAGGGACCTCGGCTTACATATACGCAGTATTTT
NA,TRBV28,NA,TRBJ1-1,CASSKMGGNTEAFF,TGTGCCAGCAGTAAGATGGGGGGGAACACTGAAGCTTTCTTT
NA,TRBV11-3,TRBD1,TRBJ2-5,CASSLMGQQETQYF,TGTGCCAGCAGCTTAATGGGACAGCAAGAGACCCAGTACTTC
NA,TRBV7-9,NA,TRBJ2-1,CASSLPGEQFF,TGTGCCAGCAGCTTACCTGGTGAGCAGTTCTTC
many,TRBV21-1,NA,TRBJ2-1,CASSIYRDEQFF,TGTGCCAGCAGCATCTATCGCGATGAGCAGTTCTTC
NA,TRBV28,TRBD1,TRBJ2-4,CASREITGTGPSLAKNIQYF,TGTGCCAGCAGGGAGATTACCGGGACAGGCCCCTCTCTAGCCAAAAACATTCAGTACTTC
few,TRBV7-2,NA,TRBJ2-1,CASRPGINNEQFF,TGTGCCAGCCGTCCCGGGATTAACAATGAGCAGTTCTTC
few,TRBV18,NA,TRBJ2-7,CASSRGGYEQYF,TGTGCCAGCTCACGCGGAGGCTACGAGCAGTACTTC
few,TRBV7-8,NA,TRBJ2-7,CASSSSRTAAPFYEQYF,TGTGCCAGCAGCTCCTCGAGGACAGCTGCCCCTTTTTACGAGCAGTACTTC
few,TRBV7-3,TRBD1,TRBJ2-1,CASSRTGDYEQFF,TGTGCCAGCAGCCGGACAGGGGATTATGAGCAGTTCTTC
NA,TRBV19,TRBD1,TRBJ2-3,CASSKVTGPTDTQYF,TGTGCCAGTAGTAAAGTGACAGGGCCCACAGATACGCAGTATTTT
few,TRBV6-5,NA,TRBJ1-5,CASSYSRGQPQHF,TGTGCCAGCAGTTACTCGAGGGGTCAGCCCCAGCATTTT
few,TRBV27,NA,TRBJ2-2,CASSLLGAATGELFF,TGTGCCAGCAGTTTGTTGGGGGCGGCCACCGGGGAGCTGTTTTTT
NA,TRBV7-2,NA,TRBJ1-1,CASSLALGVTEAFF,TGTGCCAGCAGCTTAGCTCTTGGGGTAACTGAAGCTTTCTTT
NA,TRBV7-2,TRBD2,TRBJ2-2,CASSPRASGGTGELFF,TGTGCCAGCAGCCCCCGTGCTAGCGGGGGAACCGGGGAGCTGTTTTTT
few,TRBV7-2,TRBD1,TRBJ2-4,CASSLRGTDRAKNIQYF,TGTGCCAGCAGCTTAAGGGGAACGGACAGGGCAAAAAACATTCAGTACTTC
few,TRBV2,TRBD2,TRBJ2-5,CASSPPRTSGSETQYF,TGTGCCAGCAGCCCACCCCGGACTAGCGGGAGTGAGACCCAGTACTTC
few,TRBV7-2,NA,TRBJ1-5,CASSQGGNQPQHF,TGTGCCAGCAGCCAGGGTGGCAATCAGCCCCAGCATTTT
few,TRBV12-2,NA,TRBJ2-2,CASRSRVEYTGELFF,TGTGCAAGTCGCTCTAGGGTGGAGTATACCGGGGAGCTGTTTTTT
few,TRBV6-5,TRBD1,TRBJ2-3,CASRRGQRTDTQYF,TGTGCCAGCAGACGGGGACAGCGCACAGATACGCAGTATTTT
NA,TRBV5-6,NA,TRBJ1-1,CASSLWATEAFF,TGTGCCAGCAGCTTGTGGGCCACTGAAGCTTTCTTT
few,TRBV6-6,TRBD1,TRBJ2-7,CASSHLDRGDEQYF,TGTGCCAGCAGTCACCTAGACAGGGGCGACGAGCAGTACTTC
NA,TRBV29-1,TRBD1,TRBJ2-7,CSVGDRGGEQYF,TGCAGCGTCGGGGACAGGGGAGGCGAGCAGTACTTC
NA,TRBV5-1,NA,TRBJ2-7,CASSEGGTYEQYF,TGCGCCAGCAGCGAGGGGGGGACCTACGAGCAGTACTTC
few,TRBV11-2,NA,TRBJ2-1,CASTLARGGEQFF,TGTGCCAGCACCTTGGCCCGCGGAGGGGAGCAGTTCTTC
NA,TRBV6-1,NA,TRBJ1-2,CASRKAAGADGYTF,TGTGCCAGCAGAAAAGCGGCAGGGGCAGATGGCTACACCTTC
NA,TRBV27,TRBD2,TRBJ2-3,CASSLKQGAGGRGDTQYF,TGTGCCAGCAGTTTAAAGCAAGGAGCGGGAGGTCGCGGAGATACGCAGTATTTT
few,TRBV29-1,NA,TRBJ2-2,CSVELGTTNTGELFF,TGCAGCGTTGAATTGGGGACAACCAACACCGGGGAGCTGTTTTTT
few,TRBV10-3,TRBD2,TRBJ2-3,CASKGLAGPTDTQYF,TGTGCCAGCAAGGGACTAGCGGGACCCACAGATACGCAGTATTTT